The 19 T cell receptor beta chains below come from one sample, sequenced in a study of T cell responses to AZD1222 COVID-19 vaccine. The table came from immunoSEQ multiplex PCR; TCRdb's copy has only in-frame clones and leaves some out. The table includes about 140,000 clones, around 89% detected once. Sequenced here: peripheral blood, sampled 28 days after the second AZD1222 dose. The receptor source for this set is an adult who received the AZD1222 COVID-19 vaccine.

The chain carries TRBV29-1 and TRBJ2-5, with a weak D call TRBD2 (7 bases). The ends were cut back, 3 bases at V and 3 bases at J, with 11 bases in the middle. The germline V gene encodes CDR1 SQVTM and CDR2 ANQGSEA. The CDR3 runs to 13 residues. CDR3 region: CSVDRGGEETQYF. In DNA form, the CDR3 reads TGCAGCGTTGATAGGGGGGGCGAAGAGACCCAGTACTTC.

The chain recombines TRBV28 with TRBJ1-2, with D unclear. V lost 4 bases and J 4 bases, leaving 16 bases between the germline ends. CDR3 size: 15 residues. In germline, CDR1 is MDHEN, CDR2 SYDVKM. The CDR3 sequence is CASSSPEARSYGYTF. CDR3 sequence (DNA): TGTGCCAGCAGTTCCCCCGAAGCGCGAAGCTATGGCTACACCTTC.

The chain combines TRBV18 with TRBJ1-3; unclear D gene. With 5 bases removed from V and 0 bases from J, the gap between germline ends came to 14 bases. CDR3 size: 16 residues. Germline V CDR1 and CDR2: KGHSH, LQKENI. The CDR3 region is CASSGLTGISGNTIYF. In DNA form, the CDR3 reads TGTGCCAGCTCAGGCTTAACGGGAATCTCTGGAAACACCATATATTTT.

This sequence joins TRBV28 and TRBJ1-5; weak D call: TRBD1 (5 bases). With 8 bases removed from V and 10 bases from J, the gap between germline ends came to 15 bases. This CDR3 has 12 amino acids. CDR1 is MDHEN and CDR2 is SYDVKM in the germline V gene. The CDR3 reads CASSGGVYPQHF. The CDR3 bases are TGTGCCAGCTCTGGGGGGGTATACCCCCAGCATTTT.

The V call is TRBV2, the J call TRBJ2-2; D might be TRBD1 or TRBD2, each matching 5 bases. V gave up 4 bases and J gave up 0 bases, with 12 bases separating them. The CDR3 runs 16 residues. CDR1 is SNHLY and CDR2 is FYNNEI in the germline V gene. This CDR3 is CASSAGTPTNTGELFF. For the CDR3, the DNA is TGTGCCAGCAGTGCCGGGACCCCCACGAACACCGGGGAGCTGTTTTTT.

V usage is TRBV19 and J usage is TRBJ2-1; no reliable D call. The germline V gene encodes CDR1 LNHDA and CDR2 SQIVND (reference sequence). Trimming stripped 5 bases from V and 0 bases from J, with 8 bases between. The CDR3 extends over 14 amino acids. The CDR3 reads CASSPRGSYNEQFF. The CDR3 coding sequence is TGTGCCAGTAGTCCTCGAGGCTCCTACAATGAGCAGTTCTTC.

J is TRBJ1-5 and V is TRBV10-3, with TRBD1 as a possible D gene (5 bases). This CDR3 is 16 amino acids long. Germline CDR1 is ENHRY and CDR2 is SYGVKD. V was clipped by 7 bases and J by 7 bases, with 23 bases between them. CDR3 amino acids: CAIKAGGPRGGQPQHF. CDR3 in DNA: TGTGCCATCAAGGCGGGTGGCCCCCGGGGGGGGCAGCCCCAGCATTTT.

This clone has only one observation. V gene TRBV5-1 combines with J gene TRBJ1-1, with unresolved D. The CDR3 consists of 15 residues. Germline CDR1 SGHRS, CDR2 YFSETQ. V dropped 2 bases and J dropped 4 bases, with 15 bases sitting between them. This CDR3 reads CASSFMYGEGTEAFF. Written as DNA, the CDR3 is TGCGCCAGCAGCTTCATGTATGGGGAGGGCACTGAAGCTTTCTTT.

V and J are TRBV28 and TRBJ2-7, with D possibly being TRBD1 (5 bases). Per germline, CDR1 MDHEN and CDR2 SYDVKM. The V end was cut by 7 bases, the J end by 3 bases, with 10 bases between. CDR3 length: 12 amino acids. CDR3 bases: TGTGCCAGCACCAGGGTGAACTACGAGCAGTACTTC. Its protein product is CASTRVNYEQYF.

The chain is built from TRBV24-1 and TRBJ1-1, with a tentative D call TRBD1 (5 bases). Deletions cut 2 bases from V and 7 bases from J, with 10 bases between. The CDR3 is 13 residues long. The germline V gene has CDR1 KGHDR and CDR2 SFDVKD. The CDR3 sequence is CATSDSGRDEAFF. Here the CDR3 DNA reads TGTGCCACCAGTGATTCGGGACGGGATGAAGCTTTCTTT.

CDR3 nucleotide sequence: TGCGCCAGCAGCCAAGGACAGGGAAGAGAGACCCAGTACTTC. This gives the protein CASSQGQGRETQYF. The chain uses TRBV4-1 and TRBJ2-5, with TRBD1 matching over 7 bases. The CDR3 contains 14 residues. The V gene's germline CDR1 is MGHRA and CDR2 YSYEKL. V was clipped by 1 base and J by 4 bases; unmatched bases: 3.

The rearrangement joins TRBV5-1 to TRBJ2-3, with TRBD1 matching over 7 bases. The CDR3 consists of 15 residues. The germline V gene encodes CDR1 SGHRS and CDR2 YFSETQ. Trimming cost V 5 bases and J 8 bases; bases outside gene matches: 14. The CDR3 loop is CASRISGQRDGTQYF. CDR3 coding DNA: TGCGCCAGCAGAATATCGGGACAGAGGGATGGTACGCAGTATTTT.

The chain combines TRBV7-8 with TRBJ1-6, with a tentative D call TRBD1 (6 bases). The V and J ends lost 6 bases and 9 bases respectively, with 15 bases between them. This CDR3 is built from 14 residues. Per the germline V gene, CDR1 is SGHVS and CDR2 is FQNEAQ. The CDR3: CASRLPGATSPLHF. The CDR3 DNA follows: TGTGCCAGCAGGCTACCGGGGGCCACTTCACCCCTCCACTTT.

This rearrangement joins TRBV5-6 to TRBJ2-5; 8 positions agree with TRBD2. The junction had 12 bases not matched to a gene; V was cut back by 3 bases and J by 5 bases. Germline V gene lookup returns CDR1 SGHDT and CDR2 YYEEEE. This CDR3 has 16 amino acids. CDR3 protein: CASSSVVAGSRETQYF. Written as DNA, the CDR3 is TGTGCCAGCAGCTCGGTGGTAGCGGGGTCCCGGGAGACCCAGTACTTC. Together with reference TRBV5-6 and TRBJ2-5, the CDR3 gives the full variable domain: DAGVTQSPTHLIKTRGQQVTLRCSPKSGHDTVSWYQQALGQGPQFIFQYYEEEERQRGNFPDRFSGHQFPNYSSELNVNALLLGDSALYLCASSSVVAGSRETQYFGPGTRLLVL.

The genes are TRBV6-5 and TRBJ1-2; 8 bases fit TRBD1. The CDR3 covers 14 residues. In germline, CDR1 is MNHEY, CDR2 SVGAGI. Trimming took 6 bases from V and 4 from J; bases not matched to a gene: 7. The CDR3 loop reads CASRPGTGTYGYTF. In DNA form, the CDR3 reads TGTGCCAGCAGGCCCGGGACAGGTACCTATGGCTACACCTTC.

This clone was detected only once. This CDR3 is CASRSGGAYEQYF. The DNA of the CDR3 is TGTGCCAGCAGATCAGGTGGGGCCTACGAGCAGTACTTC. V gene TRBV28 combines with J gene TRBJ2-7; D unresolved. Per the germline V gene, CDR1 is MDHEN and CDR2 is SYDVKM. V lost 6 bases and J 2 bases, leaving 11 bases between the germline ends. The CDR3 sequence is 13 residues long.

This clone was recorded once. The chain combines TRBV9 with TRBJ2-3; D may be TRBD1 or TRBD2 (6 bases each). The CDR3 has 14 amino acids. CDR1 is SGDLS, CDR2 YYNGEE, per germline. The V and J ends lost 3 bases and 4 bases respectively, with 12 bases between them. This chain's CDR3 is CASSGLGGSDTQYF. The CDR3 nucleotides are TGTGCCAGCAGCGGGTTAGGGGGGTCAGATACGCAGTATTTT.

The chain recombines TRBV19 with TRBJ2-3; 8 nucleotides align to TRBD2. The CDR3 is 16 residues long. Germline CDR1 LNHDA, CDR2 SQIVND (reference sequence). The J segment lost 1 base and the V segment lost 4 bases, leaving 7 bases of the junction unmatched. CDR3 protein: CASSTSRGGRTDTQYF. The CDR3 DNA reads as TGTGCCAGTAGTACGTCCCGCGGGGGGCGCACAGATACGCAGTATTTT.

The V gene is TRBV6-5, the J gene TRBJ1-5, with D unclear. Germline V gives CDR1 MNHEY, CDR2 SVGAGI. Trimming stripped 8 bases from V and 2 bases from J, with 10 bases between. The CDR3 covers 13 residues. For the CDR3, the DNA is TGTGCCAGCTCTAAGAGGGGCAATCAGCCCCAGCATTTT. This gives the protein CASSKRGNQPQHF.